The next 11 T cell receptor beta chains were all read from a single sample in a study of technical replicates of blood from a few donors. Generated by immunoSEQ multiplex PCR, the TCRdb table keeps only in-frame clones and is missing some. The table has approximately 64,000 clones, about 86% seen once; the top ten hold approximately 5.1%. The specimen was PBMCs. These TCRs come from a human donor in good health. Some clones in this sample may be carry-over from other donors' samples.

V is TRBV19 and J is TRBJ1-2; D remains ambiguous. The CDR3 contains 15 residues. With 7 bases removed from V and 7 bases from J, the gap between germline ends came to 22 bases. Germline CDR1 is LNHDA and CDR2 is SQIVND (reference sequence). The CDR3 loop reads CASNSGRGKGGGYTF. The CDR3 region has the DNA TGTGCCAGTAATAGTGGTCGGGGAAAGGGCGGTGGCTACACCTTC.

A single count supports this clone. V gene TRBV7-9 combines with J gene TRBJ2-2; no reliable D call. Germline-derived CDR1 and CDR2 are SEHNR and FQNEAQ (reference sequence). Trimming cost V 0 bases and J 5 bases, with 13 bases left between them. The CDR3 consists of 16 residues. CDR3 bases: TGTGCCAGCAGCTTAGCGCAGGTGACGTTAACCGGGGAGCTGTTTTTT. It translates to CASSLAQVTLTGELFF. Using reference TRBV7-9 and TRBJ2-2 for the parts outside the CDR3, the full variable domain is DTGVSQNPRHKITKRGQNVTFRCDPISEHNRLYWYRQTLGQGPEFLTYFQNEAQLEKSRLLSDRFSAERPKGSFSTLEIQRTEQGDSAMYLCASSLAQVTLTGELFFGEGSRLTVL.

The V call is TRBV5-1, the J call TRBJ1-2; 8 nucleotides match TRBD1. CDR3 size: 16 residues. J was trimmed by 6 bases and V by 4 bases; bases with no gene match: 14. Germline V CDR1 and CDR2: SGHRS, YFSETQ. The CDR3 DNA follows: TGCGCCAGCAGCCGCACCGACAGGGGAGAGTTAGATGGCTACACCTTC. It specifies CASSRTDRGELDGYTF. The full variable domain, in which reference TRBV5-1 and TRBJ1-2 provide the parts outside the CDR3, is KAGVTQTPRYLIKTRGQQVTLSCSPISGHRSVSWYQQTPGQGLQFLFEYFSETQRNKGNFPGRFSGRQFSNSRSEMNVSTLELGDSALYLCASSRTDRGELDGYTFGSGTRLTVV.

The rearrangement links TRBV5-1 to TRBJ1-1; 8 nucleotides match TRBD1. This CDR3 spans 15 amino acids. Germline V CDR1 and CDR2: SGHRS, YFSETQ. Trimming at V came to 4 bases and at J to 1 base, leaving 6 bases not matched to a gene. The CDR3 region is CASSIRTGRNTEAFF. The CDR3 DNA reads as TGCGCCAGCAGCATACGGACAGGGCGGAACACTGAAGCTTTCTTT.

In this sample, this clone turned up a few times. The rearrangement links TRBV6-1 to TRBJ1-2; tentative D call: TRBD1 (6 bases). The CDR3 length is 15 residues. V was cut by 2 bases and J by 7 bases, with 17 bases left in between. Germline CDR1 MNHNS, CDR2 SASEGT. As DNA, the CDR3 is TGTGCCAGCAGTGAAAGGGGGGGGACTGTGGGTGGCTACACCTTC. It yields the protein CASSERGGTVGGYTF.

The chain links TRBV21-1 to TRBJ2-7; whether TRBD2, the table's D call, matches the DNA was not checked. TRBV21-1 is marked as a pseudogene. The CDR3 runs to 18 residues. In DNA form, the CDR3 reads TGTGCCAGCAGCAAAGACTGCGCGGGCAGGTGGAGCTCCTACGAGCAGTACTTC. It is translated as CASSKDCAGRWSSYEQYF.

This CDR3 is CASSPSRDRGLYEQYF. The CDR3 bases are TGTGCCAGCTCACCATCTCGGGACAGGGGGCTCTACGAGCAGTACTTC. The chain carries TRBV18 and TRBJ2-7; 12 bases line up with TRBD1. This CDR3 contains 16 residues. Germline CDR1 is KGHSH and CDR2 is LQKENI. Trimming cost V 2 bases and J 3 bases; bases outside gene matches: 5.

V is TRBV27 and J is TRBJ2-7; D perhaps matches TRBD1 (5 bases). Trimming took 4 bases from V and 6 from J, leaving 13 bases between them. The CDR3 is 13 amino acids. The germline CDR1 and CDR2 sequences are MNHEY and SMNVEV (reference sequence). CDR3 bases: TGTGCCAGCAGTTCCCTGGCAGGGTTCGAGCAGTACTTC. It yields the protein CASSSLAGFEQYF.

This chain joins TRBV7-3 and TRBJ2-3; no clear D. V was clipped by 5 bases and J by 9 bases, with 15 bases between them. This CDR3 is 13 amino acids long. Looked up from germline, CDR1 is SGHTA and CDR2 is FQGTGA. Here the CDR3 reads CASSGTTGSTQYF. The CDR3 DNA reads as TGTGCCAGCAGCGGAACGACTGGGTCAACGCAGTATTTT.

The J gene is TRBJ1-2, the V gene TRBV29-1; D call uncertain. The CDR3 is 13 amino acids. Germline V gene data show CDR1 as SQVTM and CDR2 as ANQGSEA. The V end was cut by 4 bases, the J end by 6 bases, with 15 bases between. Here the CDR3 reads CSVVPRKEDGYTF. The CDR3 nucleotides are TGCAGCGTTGTACCTAGGAAGGAGGATGGCTACACCTTC.

The chain has TRBV19 and TRBJ2-3; D gene ambiguous. CDR3 length equals 10 residues. The germline V gene encodes CDR1 LNHDA and CDR2 SQIVND (reference sequence). Trimming shortened V by 9 bases and J by 1 base, and 2 bases separated the two germline ends. CDR3 nucleotide sequence: TGTGCCAGCGGCACAGATACGCAGTATTTT. The encoded protein is CASGTDTQYF.